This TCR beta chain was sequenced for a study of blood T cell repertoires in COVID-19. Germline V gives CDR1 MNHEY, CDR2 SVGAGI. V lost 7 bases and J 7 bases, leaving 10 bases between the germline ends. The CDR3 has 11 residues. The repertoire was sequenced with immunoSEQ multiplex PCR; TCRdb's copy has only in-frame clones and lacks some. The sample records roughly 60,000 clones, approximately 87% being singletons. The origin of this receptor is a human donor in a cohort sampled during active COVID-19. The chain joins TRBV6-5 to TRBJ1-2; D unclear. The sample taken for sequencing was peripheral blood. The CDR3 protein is CASTQAGGYTF. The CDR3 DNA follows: TGTGCCAGCACCCAGGCCGGTGGCTACACCTTC.